This TCR beta chain stems from a study of glioma-infiltrating T cells after dendritic cell vaccination. Time point given: after dendritic cell vaccination, including at tumor progression/relapse. Data came from immunoSEQ multiplex PCR; TCRdb stores just in-frame clones and leaves some out. The sample includes tens of thousands of clones, around nine tenths seen only once; the top ten take about 2.2%. This material consisted of blood, taken after dendritic cell vaccination. This TCR was recovered from a human donor with glioblastoma.

CDR3 sequence (DNA): TGCGCCAGCAGCAGGGCGCAGGGGGCGCTTGGAGAGCAGTACTTC. Residues: CASSRAQGALGEQYF. This chain links TRBV5-1 with TRBJ2-7; 8 nucleotides align to TRBD1. The CDR3 contains 15 residues. The germline V gene encodes CDR1 SGHRS and CDR2 YFSETQ. Germline trimming cut 4 bases from V and 7 bases from J; bases unmatched to any gene: 13.